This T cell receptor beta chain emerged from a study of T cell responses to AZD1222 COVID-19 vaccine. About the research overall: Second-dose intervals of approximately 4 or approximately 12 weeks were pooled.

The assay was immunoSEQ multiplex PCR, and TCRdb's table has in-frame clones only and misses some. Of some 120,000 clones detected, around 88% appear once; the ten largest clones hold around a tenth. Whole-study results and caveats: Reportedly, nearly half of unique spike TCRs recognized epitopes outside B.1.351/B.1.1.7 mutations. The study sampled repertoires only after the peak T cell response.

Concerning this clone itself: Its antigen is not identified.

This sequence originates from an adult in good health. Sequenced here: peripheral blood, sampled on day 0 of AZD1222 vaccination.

The CDR3 region has the DNA TGTGCCAGCAGCTTAGTAGGGACAGCATATAATTCACCCCTCCACTTT. This gives the protein CASSLVGTAYNSPLHF. The gene calls are TRBV7-9 and TRBJ1-6, with TRBD1 identical over 7 bases. Germline V gene sequence: CDR1 SEHNR, CDR2 FQNEAQ (reference sequence). The CDR3 spans 16 residues. The junction had 4 bases not matched to a gene; V was cut back by 1 base and J by 4 bases.